In its sample, the clone carrying this T cell receptor beta chain was seen a few times. This sample was taken from a study of CD8+ T cells in alopecia areata. Overall study: By percentage of affected scalp area, the severity of treated patients was scored.

Isolated RNA was reverse transcribed into cDNA used as the sequencing template. Generated by immunoSEQ multiplex PCR, the TCRdb table keeps only in-frame clones and is missing some. Seen here are about 210,000 clones, more than 45% observed once, and the top ten hold roughly 1.5%. Treatment indicated: oral pan-JAK inhibitor, 5-10 mg twice daily. The CDR3 is 16 residues long. Losses at the gene ends were 3 bases for V and 0 bases for J; bases not matched to a gene: 2. Germline V gives CDR1 LGHNA, CDR2 YSLEER. The rearrangement uses TRBV4-3 and TRBJ2-6; 7 bases are shared with TRBD1. This receptor was taken from a human donor with alopecia areata. The sample was CD4+ T cells sorted from blood, taken at week 4, from a patient treated with tofacitinib. As DNA, the CDR3 is TGCGCCAGCAGCCAGGGACAGAACTCTGGGGCCAACGTCCTGACTTTC. This codes for CASSQGQNSGANVLTF.